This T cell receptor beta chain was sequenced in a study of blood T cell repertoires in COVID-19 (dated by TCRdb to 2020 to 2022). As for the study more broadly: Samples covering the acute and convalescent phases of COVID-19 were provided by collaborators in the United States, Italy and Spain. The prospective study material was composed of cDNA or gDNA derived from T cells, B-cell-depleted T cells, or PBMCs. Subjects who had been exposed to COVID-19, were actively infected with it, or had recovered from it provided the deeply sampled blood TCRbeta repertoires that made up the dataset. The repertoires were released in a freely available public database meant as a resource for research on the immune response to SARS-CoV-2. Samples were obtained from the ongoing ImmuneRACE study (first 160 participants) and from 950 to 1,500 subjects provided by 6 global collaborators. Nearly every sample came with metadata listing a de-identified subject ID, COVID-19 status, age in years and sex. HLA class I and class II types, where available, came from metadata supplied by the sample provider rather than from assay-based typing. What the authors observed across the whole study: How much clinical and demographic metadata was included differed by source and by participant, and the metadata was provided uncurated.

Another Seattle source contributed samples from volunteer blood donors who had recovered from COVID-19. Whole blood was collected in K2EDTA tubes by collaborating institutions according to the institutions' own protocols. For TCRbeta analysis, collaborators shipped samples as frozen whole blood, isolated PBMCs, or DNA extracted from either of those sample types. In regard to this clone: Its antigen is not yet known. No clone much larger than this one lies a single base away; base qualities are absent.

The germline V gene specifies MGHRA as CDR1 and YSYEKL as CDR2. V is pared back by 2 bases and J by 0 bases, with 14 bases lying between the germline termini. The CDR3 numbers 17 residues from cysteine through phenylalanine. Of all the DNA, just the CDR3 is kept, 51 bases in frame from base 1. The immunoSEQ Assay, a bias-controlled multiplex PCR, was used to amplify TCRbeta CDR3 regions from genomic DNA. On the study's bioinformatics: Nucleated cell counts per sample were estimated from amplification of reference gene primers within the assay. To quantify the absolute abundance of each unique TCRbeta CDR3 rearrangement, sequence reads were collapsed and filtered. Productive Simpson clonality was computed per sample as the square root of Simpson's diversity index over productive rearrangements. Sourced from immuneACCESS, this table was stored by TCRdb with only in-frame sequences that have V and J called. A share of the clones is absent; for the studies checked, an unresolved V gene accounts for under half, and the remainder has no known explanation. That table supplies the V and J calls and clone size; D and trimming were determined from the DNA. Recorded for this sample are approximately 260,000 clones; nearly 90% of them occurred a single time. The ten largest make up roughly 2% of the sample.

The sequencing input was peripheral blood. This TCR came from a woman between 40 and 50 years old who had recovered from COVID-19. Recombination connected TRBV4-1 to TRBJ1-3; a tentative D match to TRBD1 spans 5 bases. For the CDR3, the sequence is CASSQFLDSTSGNTIYF. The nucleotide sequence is TGCGCCAGCAGCCAATTCCTCGACAGCACCTCTGGAAACACCATATATTTT.